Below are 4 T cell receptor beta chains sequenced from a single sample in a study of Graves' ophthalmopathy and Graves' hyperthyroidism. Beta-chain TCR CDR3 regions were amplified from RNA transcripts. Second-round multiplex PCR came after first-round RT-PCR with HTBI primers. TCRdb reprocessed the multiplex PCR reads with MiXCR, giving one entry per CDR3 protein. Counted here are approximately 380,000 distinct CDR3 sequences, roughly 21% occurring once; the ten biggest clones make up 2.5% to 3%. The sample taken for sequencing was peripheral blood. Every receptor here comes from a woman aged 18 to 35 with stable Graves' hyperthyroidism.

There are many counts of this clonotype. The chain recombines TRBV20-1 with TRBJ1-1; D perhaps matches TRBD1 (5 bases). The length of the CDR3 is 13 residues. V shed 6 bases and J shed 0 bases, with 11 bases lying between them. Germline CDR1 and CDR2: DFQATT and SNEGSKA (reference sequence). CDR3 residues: CSAPGQMNTEAFF. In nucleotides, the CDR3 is TGCAGTGCGCCGGGGCAGATGAACACTGAAGCTTTCTTT.

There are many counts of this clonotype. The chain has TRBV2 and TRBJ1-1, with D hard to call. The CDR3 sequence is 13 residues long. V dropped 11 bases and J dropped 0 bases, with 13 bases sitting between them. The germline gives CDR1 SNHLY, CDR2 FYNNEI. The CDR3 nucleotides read TGTGCCCTATCGGAGGCGGTGAACACTGAAGCTTTCTTT. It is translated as CALSEAVNTEAFF.

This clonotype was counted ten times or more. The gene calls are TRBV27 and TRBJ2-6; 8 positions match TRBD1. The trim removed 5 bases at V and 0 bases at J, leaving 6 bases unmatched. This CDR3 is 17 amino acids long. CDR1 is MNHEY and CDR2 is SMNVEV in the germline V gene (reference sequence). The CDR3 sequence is CASSVRGRYSGANVLTF. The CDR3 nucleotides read TGTGCCAGCAGTGTCAGGGGGCGATACTCTGGGGCCAACGTCCTGACTTTC.

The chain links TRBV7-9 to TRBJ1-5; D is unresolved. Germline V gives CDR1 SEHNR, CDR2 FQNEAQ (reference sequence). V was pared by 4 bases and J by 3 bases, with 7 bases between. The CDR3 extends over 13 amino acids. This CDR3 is CASSYDNNQPQHF. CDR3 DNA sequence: TGTGCCAGCAGCTACGACAACAATCAGCCCCAGCATTTT.